This T cell receptor beta chain was captured by sequencing in a study of blood T cell repertoires in COVID-19. Across the study: Donors in the United States, Italy and Spain gave samples during acute or convalescent COVID-19. Nucleic acid was either cDNA or gDNA, and it came from T cells, B-cell-depleted T cells, or PBMCs.

J was trimmed by 0 bases and V by 4 bases; bases with no gene match: 2. This CDR3 has 15 residues. Germline loops: CDR1 SGHTA, CDR2 FQGNSA. In the authors' methods: Nucleated cell counts were estimated from reference gene primer amplification. The table came from immunoSEQ multiplex PCR; TCRdb's copy has only in-frame clones and leaves some out. V and J calls and clone size are copied from that table; D and trimming were computed from the DNA. Among about 150,000 clones listed, approximately 90% were seen once. The sequence came from a woman in her 70s with acute or convalescent COVID-19. V and J are TRBV7-2 and TRBJ2-2; 7 nucleotides match TRBD1. Sequenced input: peripheral blood. The CDR3, as DNA: TGTGCCAGCAGCTCCGGGACAGCGAACACCGGGGAGCTGTTTTTT. This gives the protein CASSSGTANTGELFF. The whole variable domain, filled in from reference TRBV7-2 and TRBJ2-2, reads GAGVSQSPSNKVTEKGKDVELRCDPISGHTALYWYRQSLGQGLEFLIYFQGNSAPDKSGLPSDRFSAERTGGSVSTLTIQRTQQEDSAVYLCASSSGTANTGELFFGEGSRLTVL.